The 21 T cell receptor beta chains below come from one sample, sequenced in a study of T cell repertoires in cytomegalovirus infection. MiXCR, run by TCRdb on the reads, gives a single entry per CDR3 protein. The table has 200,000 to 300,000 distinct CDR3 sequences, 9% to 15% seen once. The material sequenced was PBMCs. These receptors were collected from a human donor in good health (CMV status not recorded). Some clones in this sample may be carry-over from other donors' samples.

CDR3 bases: TGTGCCAGCAAAATCAGGACAGAATCCCTTACAGGAATTGGCTACACCTTC. Translating gives CASKIRTESLTGIGYTF. J is TRBJ1-2 and V is TRBV28; weak D call: TRBD1 (6 bases). This CDR3 has 17 amino acids. The germline V gene has CDR1 MDHEN and CDR2 SYDVKM. V was clipped by 7 bases and J by 7 bases, with 28 bases between them.

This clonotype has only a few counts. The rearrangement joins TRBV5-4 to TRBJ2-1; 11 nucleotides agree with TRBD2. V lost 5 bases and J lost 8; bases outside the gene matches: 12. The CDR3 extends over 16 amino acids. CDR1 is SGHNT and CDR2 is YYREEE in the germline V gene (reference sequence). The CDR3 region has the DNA TGTGCCAGCAGGGGCGCTAGCGGGGGGTATCTCGATGAGCAGTTCTTC. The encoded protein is CASRGASGGYLDEQFF.

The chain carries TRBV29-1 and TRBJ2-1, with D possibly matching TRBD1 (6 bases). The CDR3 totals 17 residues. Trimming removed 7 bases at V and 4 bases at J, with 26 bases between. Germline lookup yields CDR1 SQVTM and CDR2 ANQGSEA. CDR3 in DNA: TGCAGCGCCCAAGAAGTGTCCCGGGACACTTCTTACAATGAGCAGTTCTTC. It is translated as CSAQEVSRDTSYNEQFF.

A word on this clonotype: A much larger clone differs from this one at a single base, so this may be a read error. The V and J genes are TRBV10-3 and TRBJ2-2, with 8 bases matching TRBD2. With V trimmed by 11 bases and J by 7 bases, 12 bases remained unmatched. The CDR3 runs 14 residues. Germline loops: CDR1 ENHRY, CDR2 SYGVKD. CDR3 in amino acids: CASQAGGAIGELFF. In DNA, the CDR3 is TGTGCCTCGCAGGCGGGGGGTGCCATCGGGGAGCTGTTTTTT.

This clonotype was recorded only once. The CDR3 region is CATRDWLNEKLFF. Written as DNA, the CDR3 is TGTGCCACACGGGACTGGCTTAATGAAAAACTGTTTTTT. The V call is TRBV10-3, the J call TRBJ1-4; a weak D match, TRBD1 (5 bases). The CDR3 sequence is 13 residues long. The germline gives CDR1 ENHRY, CDR2 SYGVKD. Trimming took 10 bases from V and 4 from J, leaving 13 bases between them.

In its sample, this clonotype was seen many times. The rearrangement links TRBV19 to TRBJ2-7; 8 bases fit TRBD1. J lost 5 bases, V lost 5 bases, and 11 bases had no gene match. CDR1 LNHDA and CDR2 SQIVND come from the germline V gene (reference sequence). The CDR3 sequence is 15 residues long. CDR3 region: CASSPLDREANEQYF. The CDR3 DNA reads TGTGCCAGTAGTCCCCTGGACAGGGAAGCGAACGAGCAGTACTTC.

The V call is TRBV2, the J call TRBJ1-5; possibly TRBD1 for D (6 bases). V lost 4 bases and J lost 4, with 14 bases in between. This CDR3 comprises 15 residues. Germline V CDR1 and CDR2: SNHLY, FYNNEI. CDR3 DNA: TGTGCCAGCAGTGTTGGAGGGGGTACAAATCAGCCCCAGCATTTT. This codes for CASSVGGGTNQPQHF.

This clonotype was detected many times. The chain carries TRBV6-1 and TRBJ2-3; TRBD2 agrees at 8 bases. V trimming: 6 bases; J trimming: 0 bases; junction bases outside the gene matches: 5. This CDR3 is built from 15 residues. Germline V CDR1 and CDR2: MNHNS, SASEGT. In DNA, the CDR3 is TGTGCCAGCAGCTCAGCGGGAGCAAGCACAGATACGCAGTATTTT. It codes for CASSSAGASTDTQYF.

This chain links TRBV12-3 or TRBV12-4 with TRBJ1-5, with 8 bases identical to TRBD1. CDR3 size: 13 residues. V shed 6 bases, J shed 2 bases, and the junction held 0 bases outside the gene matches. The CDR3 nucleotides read TGTGCCAGCAGGACAGGGGGCAATCAGCCCCAGCATTTT. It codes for CASRTGGNQPQHF.

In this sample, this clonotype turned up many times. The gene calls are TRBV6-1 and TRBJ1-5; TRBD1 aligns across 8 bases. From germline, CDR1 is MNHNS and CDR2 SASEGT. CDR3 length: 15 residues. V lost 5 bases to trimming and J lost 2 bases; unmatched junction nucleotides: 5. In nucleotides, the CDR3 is TGTGCCAGCAGTTATCTGGGACAGGGCAATCAGCCCCAGCATTTT. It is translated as CASSYLGQGNQPQHF.

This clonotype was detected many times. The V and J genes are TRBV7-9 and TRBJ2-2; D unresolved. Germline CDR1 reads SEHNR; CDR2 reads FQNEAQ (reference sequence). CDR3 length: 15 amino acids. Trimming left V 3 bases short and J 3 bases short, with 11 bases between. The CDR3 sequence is CASSLGLGHTGELFF. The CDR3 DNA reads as TGTGCCAGCAGCTTGGGTCTGGGTCACACCGGGGAGCTGTTTTTT.

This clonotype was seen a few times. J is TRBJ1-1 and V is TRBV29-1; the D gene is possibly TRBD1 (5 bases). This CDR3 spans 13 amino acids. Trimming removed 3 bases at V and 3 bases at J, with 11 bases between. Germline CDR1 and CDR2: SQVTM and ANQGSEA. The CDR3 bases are TGCAGCGTTGAGGTGGGGGTGGACACTGAAGCTTTCTTT. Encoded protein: CSVEVGVDTEAFF.

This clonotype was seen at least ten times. In DNA form, the CDR3 reads TGTGCCACCAACTCTGGGGCCAACGTCCTGACTTTC. It specifies CATNSGANVLTF. The gene calls are TRBV28 and TRBJ2-6; no clear D. The ends were cut back, 10 bases at V and 0 bases at J, with 4 bases in the middle. CDR1 is MDHEN and CDR2 is SYDVKM in the germline V gene. The CDR3 spans 12 residues.

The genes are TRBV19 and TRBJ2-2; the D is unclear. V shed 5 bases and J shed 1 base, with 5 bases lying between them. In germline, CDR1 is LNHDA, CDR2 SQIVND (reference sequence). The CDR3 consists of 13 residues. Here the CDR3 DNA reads TGTGCCAGTAGTGTCTTGAACACCGGGGAGCTGTTTTTT. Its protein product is CASSVLNTGELFF. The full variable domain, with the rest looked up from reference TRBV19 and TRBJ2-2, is DGGITQSPKYLFRKEGQNVTLSCEQNLNHDAMYWYRQDPGQGLRLIYYSQIVNDFQKGDIAEGYSVSREKKESFPLTVTSAQKNPTAFYLCASSVLNTGELFFGEGSRLTVL.

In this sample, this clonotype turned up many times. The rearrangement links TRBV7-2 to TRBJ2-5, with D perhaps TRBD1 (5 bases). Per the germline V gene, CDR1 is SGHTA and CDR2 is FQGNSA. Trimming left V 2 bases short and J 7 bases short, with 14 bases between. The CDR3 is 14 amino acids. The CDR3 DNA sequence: TGTGCCAGCAGCTTATACGCAGGGTTGGCGACCCAGTACTTC. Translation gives CASSLYAGLATQYF.

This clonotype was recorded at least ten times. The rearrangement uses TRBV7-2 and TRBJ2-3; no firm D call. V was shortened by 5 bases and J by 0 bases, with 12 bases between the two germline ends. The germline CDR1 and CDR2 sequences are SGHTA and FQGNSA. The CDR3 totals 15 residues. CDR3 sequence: CASSPERLSTDTQYF. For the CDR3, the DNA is TGTGCCAGCAGCCCAGAGCGATTGAGCACAGATACGCAGTATTTT.

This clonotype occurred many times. The DNA of the CDR3 is TGTGCCAGCAGCCCTCGCGGGGCTGGCTATGGCTACACCTTC. It specifies CASSPRGAGYGYTF. The chain couples TRBV7-2 to TRBJ1-2; a weak D match, TRBD1 (5 bases). This CDR3 is built from 14 residues. Trimming removed 5 bases at V and 4 bases at J, with 14 bases between. CDR1 and CDR2 from the germline V gene are SGHTA and FQGNSA.

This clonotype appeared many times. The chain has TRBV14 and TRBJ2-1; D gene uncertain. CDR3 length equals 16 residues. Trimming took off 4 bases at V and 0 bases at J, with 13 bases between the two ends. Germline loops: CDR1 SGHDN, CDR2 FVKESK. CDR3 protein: CASSLYLTSSYNEQFF. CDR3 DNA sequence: TGTGCCAGCAGCCTATACCTTACGAGCTCCTACAATGAGCAGTTCTTC.

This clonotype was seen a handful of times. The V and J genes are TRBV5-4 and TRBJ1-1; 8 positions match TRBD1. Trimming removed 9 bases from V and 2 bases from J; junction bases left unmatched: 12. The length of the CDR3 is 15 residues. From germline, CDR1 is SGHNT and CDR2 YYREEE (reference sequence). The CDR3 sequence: CATLAPGGVNTEAFF. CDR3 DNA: TGTGCCACCTTAGCCCCAGGGGGCGTTAACACTGAAGCTTTCTTT.

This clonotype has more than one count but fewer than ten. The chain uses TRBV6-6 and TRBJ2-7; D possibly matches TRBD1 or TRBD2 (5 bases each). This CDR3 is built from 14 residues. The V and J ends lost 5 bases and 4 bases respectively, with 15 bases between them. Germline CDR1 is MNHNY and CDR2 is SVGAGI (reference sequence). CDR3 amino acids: CASSGTDARYEQYF. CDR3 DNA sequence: TGTGCCAGCAGTGGGACGGATGCTCGATACGAGCAGTACTTC.

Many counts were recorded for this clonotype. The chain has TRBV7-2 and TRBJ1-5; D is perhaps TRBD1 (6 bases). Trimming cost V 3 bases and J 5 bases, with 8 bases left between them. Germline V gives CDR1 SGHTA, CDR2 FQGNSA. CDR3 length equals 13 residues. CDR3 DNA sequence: TGTGCCAGCAGCTTGACAGGTTATCAGCCCCAGCATTTT. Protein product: CASSLTGYQPQHF.